The 26 T cell receptor beta chains below all came from one sample that was sequenced in a study of shared clonotypes between healthy human individuals (TCRdb year 2020). Receptors were amplified or captured by the immunoSEQ multiplex PCR assay. Not all clones reach the TCRdb copy of this immuneACCESS table, which keeps in-frame sequences only. Checked studies attribute under half of the gap to unresolved V genes and leave the rest unexplained. This sample lists roughly 500,000 clones; around 79% were detected once. Together, the top ten hold 10% to 15% of the sample. Sequenced input: PBMCs. The receptors derive from a woman aged 40 to 55 in good health. Some clones in this sample may be carry-over from other donors' samples.

This clone was found once. The rearrangement links TRBV5-5 to TRBJ2-1, with 10 bases matching TRBD2. The length of the CDR3 is 15 residues. The V and J ends lost 2 bases and 4 bases, in that order; junction bases with no gene match: 3. Germline loops: CDR1 SGHKS, CDR2 YYEKEE (reference sequence). In DNA, the CDR3 is TGTGCCAGCAGCTTAGGACTAGCGGTATACAATGAGCAGTTCTTC. The encoded protein is CASSLGLAVYNEQFF.

This sequence joins TRBV19 and TRBJ2-2, with TRBD2 identical over 7 bases. This CDR3 is built from 14 residues. CDR1 LNHDA and CDR2 SQIVND come from the germline V gene (reference sequence). The V gene end was trimmed by 3 bases and the J gene end by 4 bases; junction bases not matched to a gene: 2. Written as DNA, the CDR3 is TGTGCCAGTAGTATGGGGGGGAGCACCGGGGAGCTGTTTTTT. Protein product: CASSMGGSTGELFF.

This clone was recorded a few times. Within the sample, other DNA sequences also encode this same CDR3. The rearrangement links TRBV5-1 to TRBJ2-2; unclear D gene. V lost 0 bases, J lost 2 bases, and 5 bases lay in between. Germline CDR1 reads SGHRS; CDR2 reads YFSETQ. The CDR3 is 14 residues long. CDR3 protein: CASSLGLNTGELFF. The CDR3 region has the DNA TGCGCCAGCAGCTTGGGTCTTAACACCGGGGAGCTGTTTTTT. Using reference TRBV5-1 and TRBJ2-2 for the parts outside the CDR3, the full variable domain is KAGVTQTPRYLIKTRGQQVTLSCSPISGHRSVSWYQQTPGQGLQFLFEYFSETQRNKGNFPGRFSGRQFSNSRSEMNVSTLELGDSALYLCASSLGLNTGELFFGEGSRLTVL.

The count of this clone is one. The chain employs TRBV12-5 and TRBJ2-5; D may be TRBD1 or TRBD2 (5 bases each). The ends were cut back, 4 bases at V and 4 bases at J, with 10 bases in the middle. The CDR3 spans 13 residues. Per the germline V gene, CDR1 is LGHNT and CDR2 is FRNRAP. The CDR3 reads CASGSTGGETQYF. Here the CDR3 DNA reads TGTGCTAGTGGTTCCACTGGGGGAGAGACCCAGTACTTC. Supplemented by reference TRBV12-5 and TRBJ2-5, the full variable domain reads DARVTQTPRHKVTEMGQEVTMRCQPILGHNTVFWYRQTMMQGLELLAYFRNRAPLDDSGMPKDRFSAEMPDATLATLKIQPSEPRDSAVYFCASGSTGGETQYFGPGTRLLVL.

The chain joins TRBV28 to TRBJ2-7; D unclear. Trimming took 10 bases from V and 2 from J, leaving 9 bases between them. The CDR3 is made up of 11 amino acids. Germline CDR1 reads MDHEN; CDR2 reads SYDVKM. The CDR3 coding sequence is TGTGCCACCCTGTCGGCCTACGAGCAGTACTTC. Encoded protein: CATLSAYEQYF.

In this sample, this clone turned up a few times. This sequence joins TRBV15 and TRBJ2-6; the D gene could be TRBD1 or TRBD2 (6 bases each). The CDR3 sequence is 16 residues long. V dropped 4 bases and J dropped 4 bases, with 14 bases sitting between them. Germline V gene lookup returns CDR1 LNHNV and CDR2 YYDKDF (reference sequence). This CDR3 reads CATSTGGRSGANVLTF. CDR3 DNA: TGTGCCACCAGCACTGGGGGGCGATCCGGGGCCAACGTCCTGACTTTC.

This clone was counted a single time. DNA for the CDR3: TGTGCCAGCAGCTTAAACCAGGCGATTGGAAACACCATATATTTT. Protein sequence: CASSLNQAIGNTIYF. The V call is TRBV2, the J call TRBJ1-3; no clear D gene. Trimming removed 6 bases from V and 3 bases from J, with 15 bases in between. CDR3 length: 15 amino acids. CDR1 SNHLY and CDR2 FYNNEI come from the germline V gene.

The rearrangement uses TRBV7-2 and TRBJ1-2, with D tentatively TRBD1 (6 bases). V was shortened by 5 bases and J by 4 bases, with 17 bases between the two germline ends. This CDR3 is built from 15 residues. Germline-derived CDR1 and CDR2 are SGHTA and FQGNSA. The CDR3 reads CASSLNYRATYGYTF. CDR3 bases: TGTGCCAGCAGCCTTAACTACAGGGCTACCTATGGCTACACCTTC.

The chain links TRBV10-3 to TRBJ1-2; TRBD1 matches at 7 bases. V trimming: 6 bases; J trimming: 6 bases; junction bases outside the gene matches: 7. The CDR3 has 13 amino acids. The germline CDR1 and CDR2 sequences are ENHRY and SYGVKD. In DNA form, the CDR3 reads TGTGCCATCAGCCAACAGGGGCGGGATGGCTACACCTTC. The encoded protein is CAISQQGRDGYTF.

The chain links TRBV7-9 to TRBJ1-2; D uncertain. This CDR3 is 12 amino acids long. Germline values: CDR1 SEHNR, CDR2 FQNEAQ (reference sequence). V lost 0 bases and J 6 bases, leaving 5 bases between the germline ends. The CDR3 region is CASSLAPNGYTF. In DNA, the CDR3 is TGTGCCAGCAGCTTAGCCCCAAATGGCTACACCTTC. Complete variable domain (other parts from reference TRBV7-9 and TRBJ1-2): DTGVSQNPRHKITKRGQNVTFRCDPISEHNRLYWYRQTLGQGPEFLTYFQNEAQLEKSRLLSDRFSAERPKGSFSTLEIQRTEQGDSAMYLCASSLAPNGYTFGSGTRLTVV.

The genes are TRBV28 and TRBJ2-1; 8 nucleotides agree with TRBD2. The germline CDR1 and CDR2 sequences are MDHEN and SYDVKM. Losses at the gene ends were 6 bases for V and 7 bases for J; bases not matched to a gene: 11. This CDR3 has 15 amino acids. CDR3 sequence reads: CASRPTGTRRNEQFF. DNA for the CDR3: TGTGCCAGCAGACCAACCGGGACTAGGCGGAATGAGCAGTTCTTC.

The chain has TRBV30 and TRBJ1-6; maybe TRBD1 (5 bases). Germline assignment: CDR1 GTSNPN and CDR2 SVGIG (reference sequence). This CDR3 is built from 13 residues. V was shortened by 5 bases and J by 7 bases, with 12 bases between the two germline ends. CDR3 sequence: CAWRGGYNSPLHF. CDR3 sequence (DNA): TGTGCCTGGCGGGGGGGGTACAATTCACCCCTCCACTTT.

This chain uses TRBV7-9 with TRBJ2-7; 9 positions match TRBD2. J was trimmed by 6 bases and V by 5 bases; bases with no gene match: 5. This CDR3 is 13 amino acids long. Per germline, CDR1 SEHNR and CDR2 FQNEAQ (reference sequence). CDR3 nucleotide sequence: TGTGCCAGCAGCCCGGGACTAGCTTTCGAGCAGTACTTC. Its protein is CASSPGLAFEQYF.

This clone was observed a handful of times. The V and J genes are TRBV4-1 and TRBJ2-6; no reliable D call. With 5 bases removed from V and 2 bases from J, the gap between germline ends came to 31 bases. CDR3 length: 22 residues. The germline gives CDR1 MGHRA, CDR2 YSYEKL. This chain's CDR3 is CASSGFFSPGPFIGAGANVLTF. CDR3 nucleotides: TGCGCCAGCAGCGGATTTTTTTCTCCCGGACCTTTCATTGGGGCTGGGGCCAACGTCCTGACTTTC.

The rearrangement links TRBV6-1 to TRBJ2-1; D uncertain. The germline CDR1 and CDR2 sequences are MNHNS and SASEGT. With 2 bases removed from V and 0 bases from J, the gap between germline ends came to 8 bases. The CDR3 extends over 15 amino acids. CDR3 nucleotide sequence: TGTGCCAGCAGTGAACTGGGCAACTCCTACAATGAGCAGTTCTTC. It yields the protein CASSELGNSYNEQFF.

At least ten counts were recorded for this clone. Other DNA sequences of this sample code for an identical CDR3. The chain combines TRBV23-1 with TRBJ2-2; tentative D call: TRBD2 (6 bases). TRBV23-1 has ORF status, its function being uncertain. Trimming left V 2 bases short and J 1 base short, with 11 bases between. The CDR3 is 16 amino acids. CDR3 in amino acids: CASSQIAALNTGELFF. The CDR3 DNA reads as TGCGCCAGCAGTCAAATAGCGGCCCTGAACACCGGGGAGCTGTTTTTT.

The gene calls are TRBV2 and TRBJ2-7; a weak D match, TRBD1 (6 bases). Germline CDR1 and CDR2: SNHLY and FYNNEI. The CDR3 is 14 residues long. V was cut by 6 bases and J by 2 bases, with 14 bases left in between. CDR3: CASSGTPAAYEQYF. As DNA, the CDR3 is TGTGCCAGCAGCGGGACACCGGCGGCCTACGAGCAGTACTTC.

The chain carries TRBV6-4 and TRBJ2-1; 9 bases are shared with TRBD1. The CDR3 sequence is 16 residues long. V lost 4 bases to trimming and J lost 8 bases; unmatched junction nucleotides: 12. Germline lookup yields CDR1 MRHNA and CDR2 SNTAGT. The CDR3 DNA is TGTGCCAGCAGTGCTTTCGAAGGGACAGGGAGGGATGAGCAGTTCTTC. Translating it yields CASSAFEGTGRDEQFF.

This clone was seen only a few times. The chain couples TRBV19 to TRBJ1-2; 9 bases are a match to TRBD1. The V gene's germline CDR1 is LNHDA and CDR2 SQIVND (reference sequence). The ends lost 6 bases at V and 8 bases at J; junction bases unmatched: 10. CDR3 length equals 14 residues. The CDR3 nucleotides read TGTGCCAGTAGGTCGGGACAGGGAGATAGGGGCTACACCTTC. The encoded protein is CASRSGQGDRGYTF. Using reference TRBV19 and TRBJ1-2 for the parts outside the CDR3, the full variable domain is DGGITQSPKYLFRKEGQNVTLSCEQNLNHDAMYWYRQDPGQGLRLIYYSQIVNDFQKGDIAEGYSVSREKKESFPLTVTSAQKNPTAFYLCASRSGQGDRGYTFGSGTRLTVV.

The J gene is TRBJ1-4, the V gene TRBV2; D gene unclear. V was trimmed by 8 bases and J by 7 bases, leaving 8 bases between them. Germline loops: CDR1 SNHLY, CDR2 FYNNEI. The CDR3 covers 11 residues. As DNA, the CDR3 is TGTGCCAGCCACAGATTTGAAAAACTGTTTTTT. The encoded protein is CASHRFEKLFF.

The gene calls are TRBV7-6 and TRBJ2-1; TRBD2 aligns across 7 bases. This CDR3 contains 14 residues. Germline trimming cut 1 base from V and 5 bases from J; bases unmatched to any gene: 2. Germline CDR1 and CDR2: SGHVS and FNYEAQ. This chain's CDR3 is CASSLGLADNEQFF. As DNA, the CDR3 is TGTGCCAGCAGCTTAGGTCTAGCGGACAATGAGCAGTTCTTC.

The chain employs TRBV9 and TRBJ1-2; D gene uncertain. The CDR3 consists of 14 residues. The V end was cut by 3 bases, the J end by 2 bases, with 11 bases between. Germline CDR1 SGDLS, CDR2 YYNGEE. CDR3 bases: TGTGCCAGCAGCGATGGTTTTGGAAACTATGGCTACACCTTC. This sequence encodes CASSDGFGNYGYTF.

The rearrangement links TRBV7-9 to TRBJ2-2, with TRBD2 as a possible D gene (5 bases). CDR1 is SEHNR, CDR2 FQNEAQ, per germline (reference sequence). Trimming removed 0 bases from V and 3 bases from J, with 14 bases in between. This CDR3 comprises 17 residues. CDR3 loop: CASSLAWAGRDTGELFF. For the CDR3, the DNA is TGTGCCAGCAGCTTAGCGTGGGCGGGTAGGGACACCGGGGAGCTGTTTTTT.

The chain employs TRBV5-4 and TRBJ2-3, with 11 bases fitting TRBD2. The CDR3 length is 15 residues. J gave up 3 bases and V 2 bases, and 2 bases lay outside the gene matches. The germline V gene has CDR1 SGHNT and CDR2 YYREEE (reference sequence). The CDR3 nucleotides are TGTGCCAGCAGCTTCGGGACTAGCGGAACAGATACGCAGTATTTT. This gives the protein CASSFGTSGTDTQYF.

The chain carries TRBV9 and TRBJ2-1; D remains ambiguous. Germline V gene lookup returns CDR1 SGDLS and CDR2 YYNGEE. V lost 0 bases and J 5 bases, leaving 3 bases between the germline ends. The CDR3 totals 12 residues. The chain's CDR3 is CASSVGDNEQFF. CDR3 nucleotide sequence: TGTGCCAGCAGCGTAGGAGACAATGAGCAGTTCTTC. Based on the CDR3 plus reference TRBV9 and TRBJ2-1, the full variable domain is DSGVTQTPKHLITATGQRVTLRCSPRSGDLSVYWYQQSLDQGLQFLIQYYNGEERAKGNILERFSAQQFPDLHSELNLSSLELGDSALYFCASSVGDNEQFFGPGTRLTVL.

J is TRBJ2-7 and V is TRBV4-2; weak D call: TRBD2 (5 bases). Trimming removed 1 base at V and 2 bases at J, with 12 bases between. This CDR3 contains 15 residues. Germline CDR1 is LGHNA and CDR2 is YNFKEQ. CDR3 bases: TGTGCCAGCAGCCAAGGGGCTAGCACCGCCTACGAGCAGTACTTC. It codes for CASSQGASTAYEQYF.